This is a list of T cell receptor beta chains from one sample in a study of blood T cell repertoires in COVID-19. The data were produced by immunoSEQ multiplex PCR, yet TCRdb's version contains in-frame clones alone and is incomplete. The sample consists of fewer than 80,000 clones, 75% to 90% of them appearing once. The sample comprised peripheral blood. The receptors derive from a man aged 25 to 40 with acute or convalescent COVID-19. Each CDR3 is given without its conserved first and last residue. Each record gives: D gene, J gene, V gene, CDR3 protein. A D gene is named only where the DNA matches it firmly.

TRBD1 TRBJ2-5 TRBV5-5 ASKPGQGIQETQY
. TRBJ1-2 TRBV12-5 ASGSMGLAT
. TRBJ2-3 TRBV19 ASSLTRTGVDTQY
TRBD1 TRBJ1-2 TRBV5-4 ASSLDPGGYGYT
. TRBJ1-2 TRBV5-6 ASSSMGGQPYGYT
TRBD2 TRBJ2-1 TRBV5-5 ASSLAGAGGLISEQF
. TRBJ2-7 TRBV6-6 ASSPLVTGSSYEQY
TRBD1 TRBJ1-1 TRBV4-1 ASSHRGRRAEAF
. TRBJ2-1 TRBV7-2 ASNNAGGNGEQF
. TRBJ1-2 TRBV2 ASSEAADYGYT
TRBD1 TRBJ1-1 TRBV6-2/TRBV6-3 ASSFAGTGVVDTEAF
TRBD2 TRBJ2-2 TRBV3-1/TRBV3-2 ASSQFGGAGANTGELF
. TRBJ1-2 TRBV11-2 ASSPYWGNYT
. TRBJ2-2 TRBV20-1 SASDVGDNTGELF
. TRBJ1-4 TRBV5-4 ASSLEGATNEKLF
TRBD1 TRBJ2-1 TRBV11-2 ASRPDRGLNEQF
TRBD1 TRBJ1-5 TRBV7-9 ASSLTGDQPQH
. TRBJ1-1 TRBV5-6 ASSLDGLNTEAF
. TRBJ1-1 TRBV27 ASSYRAGGTEAF
TRBD1 TRBJ1-5 TRBV27 ASSTRTGSREPQH
TRBD1 TRBJ1-2 TRBV5-1 ASRPLGQGGYGYT
. TRBJ2-5 TRBV5-6 ASSYREETQY
. TRBJ2-7 TRBV19 ASSPKGGMSSYEQY
TRBD1 TRBJ1-2 TRBV18 ASSDRGYGYT
TRBD1 TRBJ1-2 TRBV7-2 ASSLYRGPENGYT
. TRBJ2-7 TRBV10-3 AISDSGRGRYEQY
. TRBJ1-1 TRBV6-5 ASSSTGGVASEAF
TRBD1 TRBJ1-4 TRBV18 ASSPGTGNEKLF
. TRBJ1-4 TRBV27 ASSLQGTNEKLF
. TRBJ1-6 TRBV5-6 ASSLGGLQRSSPLH
TRBD1 TRBJ1-4 TRBV18 ASSTGGPNEKLF